The T cell receptor (beta chain) described here comes from a study of cytomegalovirus exposure and HLA in healthy donors (dated by TCRdb to about 2017). With respect to the entire study: In an earlier analysis of some 610 of the donors, 276 Gb of sequence data and 117 million unique TCR beta sequences from 150 million to 200 million T cells were reported. Roughly 320 gigabases of sequencing data and 70 million to 95 million unique TCR sequences made up an early release that covered over 550 HLA-typed donors. Among the roughly 410 genotyped donors, around 79% belonged to the genetic ancestry cluster associated with self-reported Caucasian donors. The study aimed to test whether cataloging public T cell receptors could reveal signatures of past pathogen exposure. Using immunosequencing, the study profiled T cell repertoires from fewer than 850 subjects and related those repertoires to cytomegalovirus serostatus. Along with the roughly 670-subject first cohort, a separate validation cohort of around 120 different subjects was used. The study combined high-throughput TCR immunosequencing, statistical association of individual TCRs with disease status, and machine learning to predict cytomegalovirus infection status. In a later analysis, previously published TCR beta repertoires from 670 or so donors were re-analyzed and high-resolution HLA genotyping was added so that TCR occurrence patterns could be studied. The later analysis used no new phenotypic data to find candidate immune exposures, relying instead on TCR beta sequences and their occurrence across donors. An earlier analysis of 587 of the donors used high-throughput TCR beta sequencing to judge whether each TCR beta V gene segment behaved as functional or pseudogenic. Donor age, sex, ethnicity and CMV serostatus were collected together with the repertoire data. A later genetic analysis took genome-wide SNP genotypes for about 55% of the 666 donors and used that subset as a discovery cohort. All discovery cohort repertoires had been generated on a single sequencing platform. Both class I and class II loci were covered by HLA typing, at four-digit resolution. Typing coverage varied by locus: about 620-630 donors for A, B, C, DRB1 and DQB1; approximately 560 for DQA1; around 570 for DPA1; 450 to 480 for DPB1. Roughly 5 DR-DQ haplotypes were handled as single units for association and clustering, since linkage in the cohort was strong. Among roughly 400 genotyped donors of the cohort, an average of about 240,000 unique TCR beta nucleotide sequences were sequenced per donor, around 20% of them non-productive. Broader findings and caveats from the paper: When HLA alleles, especially DR and DQ, strongly co-occurred, TCR associations were difficult to assign to individual alleles. Immune exposure information for the cohort was limited to CMV serostatus. Compared with the approximately 710-donor mean, donors in an Asian-associated ancestry cluster had fewer N-insertions in productive TCRs, according to a later genetic analysis. Because HLA typing was missing for some donors at each locus, association tests included only the typed subset. V-gene and J-gene trimming of TCR beta chains was associated with a missense DCLRE1C variant in a later genetic analysis, and the association was replicated in an independent cohort. The study listed around 160 TCR beta chains as associated with cytomegalovirus. The sequencing pipeline was judged likely to have produced a cluster of highly shared sequence variants as a technical artifact. In this cohort, only TCR beta chains were sequenced, and detectable features were limited by the absence of alpha or paired-chain data. Because the 87-base-pair reads could not distinguish some IMGT-functional V segments, including TRBV6-2 and TRBV6-3, those segments were excluded. In a later analysis, most CMV-associated TCR beta chains were found to appear HLA-restricted, with HLA associations seemingly driven largely by CMV exposure. A few of the identified cytomegalovirus-associated TCR beta chains were confirmed in vitro to be specific for cytomegalovirus antigens. Linkage disequilibrium might explain the correlated functional status among segregating V segments, but an unknown experimental factor could not be ruled out. Sequencing depth was assumed to be roughly uniform across donors in the presence/absence analyses, though that assumption may not hold. In a later analysis, several top co-occurrence clusters were reported to appear linked to parvovirus B19, influenza, CMV and Epstein-Barr virus. A further reported finding was that TCR beta sequences accurately predicted the HLA-A and HLA-B alleles for most subjects in the first cohort. Across donors, most TCR sequences were observed very rarely, whereas some public TCRs were present in many individuals. The authors suggested that the approach could potentially be extended to other disease states and immunological phenotypes. An earlier analysis of several hundred of the donors showed that most TCR beta V segments appeared in productive rearrangements either about 87% or about 30% of the time, which broadly matched IMGT annotations. According to a later analysis, TCR association rates differed among HLA loci, with DRB1 alleles showing the most associated TCRs and HLA-C alleles showing the fewest. In both the original and validation cohorts, the classifier was reported to diagnose cytomegalovirus status with high specificity and sensitivity. In a later analysis, HLA-associated TCR beta chains showed more clonal expansion and lower generation probabilities than non-associated chains that were equally common. The earlier analysis of approximately 590 of the donors excluded approximately 15 rarely observed V segments, including chromosome 9 orphons, because counts were too low. A later analysis associated roughly 17,000 TCR beta sequences with specific HLA alleles at a false discovery rate of 0.05.

The cohort was made up of 500 to 850 healthy bone marrow donors. At the time of sampling, every cohort member was nominally healthy, though immune exposures that went unrecorded were likely present. The donor tested CMV seronegative, placing the donor among the 350 or so seronegative members of the cohort. A peripheral blood sample was provided by each donor, and peripheral blood mononuclear cells were used for TCR beta sequencing. The Qiagen DNeasy Blood Extraction Kit was used to extract genomic DNA from the blood cell samples. On this clone itself: Its recognized antigen is unknown. Qualities for individual bases were not recorded, and no much larger clone is one base off.

CDR1 and CDR2 are read off the germline V gene as SGHTA and FQGNSA. At the junction V is shortened by 5 bases and J by 5 bases; bases outside the gene matches: 10. Spanning cysteine to phenylalanine, the CDR3 consists of 15 amino acids. Kept here is only the CDR3 DNA, which spans 45 bases and is read in frame from base 1. Receptors were amplified or captured by the immunoSEQ multiplex PCR assay. A mixture of 60 forward primers for TCR Vbeta segments and 13 reverse primers for TCR Jbeta segments was used in the multiplex PCR. A multiplex PCR assay on genomic DNA amplified the CDR3 region of rearranged TCR beta genes. The amplified TCR beta libraries were sequenced on the Illumina HiSeq System as 87-base-pair reads. The study's own analysis went as follows. In a later analysis, some 80 million unique TCR beta chains were counted across the roughly 670 repertoires, and around 10 million of these chains were shared by at least two donors. To remove PCR and sequencing errors, raw reads were error-corrected and collapsed into unique sequences using a nearest-neighbor algorithm that merged closely related sequences. Alignment of CDR3 sequences to IMGT reference sequences was used to assign V, D and J gene segments. For a sequence to be retained, at least a six-nucleotide match to both a V gene segment and a J gene segment was required. A rearrangement was called productive if the CDR3 had no stop codons and remained in frame with V and J, and every other rearrangement was called non-productive. CDR3 was defined according to IMGT convention as the region running from the second conserved V-encoded cysteine to the conserved J-encoded phenylalanine. The earlier analysis of 587 of the donors excluded sequences that lacked an unambiguous match to a single V gene segment. An earlier analysis of fewer than 750 of the donors called V segments functional above 56.7% productive rearrangements and segregating when the between-donor standard deviation exceeded 5%. A statistical classification framework was built for diagnosing cytomegalovirus status from the catalog of TCR beta chain sequences. V and J gene assignment, in a later analysis, came from comparing TCR nucleotide sequences with IMGT/GENE-DB human TR gene sequences. A later analysis assigned CDR3 sequences and most-parsimonious VDJ recombination scenarios with the TCRdist pipeline. A later analysis defined each TCR beta chain by its CDR3 amino acid sequence plus V-gene family, and excluded reads lacking a unique V-gene family. As a way to deal with suspected cross-contamination and a sequencing artifact, a later analysis dropped more than 500 nucleotide sequences that were highly shared and had low generation probability. A later analysis calculated a clonal expansion index for each public chain from normalized within-repertoire ranks of inferred template counts. In a later analysis, generation probabilities were computed using a VDJ recombination model fitted to out-of-frame rearrangements, and the results were checked against IGoR. A later analysis scored TCR-TCR, TCR-HLA and TCR-CMV co-occurrence with hypergeometric tests, applying a repertoire-size bias correction to TCR pairs. False discovery rates were estimated in a later analysis by permuting HLA or CMV assignments 20 times. A later analysis grouped co-occurring TCRs with DBSCAN, adding TCRdist sequence similarity when clustering within HLA-allele-positive subsets. Repertoires with fewer than 30,000 or more than 120,000 public chains, plus five repertoires with anomalous nucleotide sharing, were excluded from co-occurrence clustering. In its TCRdb copy, this immuneACCESS table keeps in-frame sequences only and misses some clones. Where compared with another copy, unresolved V genes explain less than half of these, and the others have no known cause. V and J calls and clone size are given by that table; D and trimming were obtained from the DNA. In all, the sample holds fewer than 200,000 clones, and more than 65% of those were seen once. Jointly, the top ten make up roughly 1.5% of the sample.

The sequence derives from a male donor in good health and CMV-seronegative. Sequencing input: PBMCs. This chain is built from TRBV7-2 and TRBJ2-7; 9 junctional bases match TRBD1. The CDR3 corresponds to CASSTSGTGNDEQYF. The DNA is TGTGCCAGCAGCACCTCCGGGACAGGGAACGACGAGCAGTACTTC.